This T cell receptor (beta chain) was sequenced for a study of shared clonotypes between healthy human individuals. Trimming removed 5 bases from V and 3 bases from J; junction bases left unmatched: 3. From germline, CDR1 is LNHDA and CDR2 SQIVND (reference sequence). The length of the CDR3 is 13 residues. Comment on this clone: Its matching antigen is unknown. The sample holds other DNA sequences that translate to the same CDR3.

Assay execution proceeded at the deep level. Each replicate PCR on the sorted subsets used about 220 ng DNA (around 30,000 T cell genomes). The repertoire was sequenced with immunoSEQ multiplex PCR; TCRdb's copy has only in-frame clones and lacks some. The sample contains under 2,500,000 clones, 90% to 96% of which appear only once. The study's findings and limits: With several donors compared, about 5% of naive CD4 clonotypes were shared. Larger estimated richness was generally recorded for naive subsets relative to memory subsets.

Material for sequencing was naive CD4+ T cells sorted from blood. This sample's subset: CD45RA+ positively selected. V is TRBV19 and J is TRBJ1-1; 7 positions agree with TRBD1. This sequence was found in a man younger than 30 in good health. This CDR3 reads CASSVDRDTEAFF. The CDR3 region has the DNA TGTGCCAGTAGTGTTGACAGGGACACTGAAGCTTTCTTT.